This T cell receptor beta chain was sequenced in a study of shared clonotypes between healthy human individuals. In germline, CDR1 is SGHTA, CDR2 FQGNSA. The CDR3 runs to 15 residues. V lost 7 bases, J lost 0 bases, and 15 bases lay in between. There are a few counts of this clone. Some clones are missing from TCRdb's copy, which holds only in-frame ones; the method was immunoSEQ multiplex PCR. The profile shows about 1 million clones, approximately 70% of them singletons. The chain links TRBV7-2 to TRBJ1-1; D perhaps matches TRBD1 (5 bases). The receptor was derived from a young man in good health. Material: memory CD4+ T cells sorted from blood. Subset in this sample: CD45RA-negative fraction. The CDR3 here is CASTARTSMNTEAFF. The CDR3 coding sequence is TGTGCCAGCACGGCCAGGACAAGCATGAACACTGAAGCTTTCTTT.